The next 31 T cell receptor beta chains were all read from a single sample in a study of blood T cell repertoires in COVID-19. TCRdb's copy holds only in-frame clones and misses some; the assay was immunoSEQ multiplex PCR. The sample records about 200,000 clones, about 86% being singletons. The sequenced sample consisted of PBMCs or T cells enriched from blood (not recorded which). These receptors originate from a young woman who had been exposed to COVID-19.

This chain connects TRBV24-1 to TRBJ2-7; 16 bases agree with TRBD2. Germline assignment: CDR1 KGHDR and CDR2 SFDVKD. The CDR3 spans 20 residues. Losses at the gene ends were 3 bases for V and 3 bases for J; bases not matched to a gene: 13. The CDR3 DNA sequence: TGTGCCACCAGTGATGCGGGACTAGCGGGGGGGCCGGGGACTATCTACGAGCAGTACTTC. Its translation: CATSDAGLAGGPGTIYEQYF.

V and J are TRBV5-1 and TRBJ1-2, with 7 bases fitting TRBD1. From germline, CDR1 is SGHRS and CDR2 YFSETQ. Losses at the gene ends were 2 bases for V and 5 bases for J; bases not matched to a gene: 9. This CDR3 is 15 amino acids long. The CDR3 region has the DNA TGCGCCAGCAGCTTATCCGGGACAGAGGTATATGGCTACACCTTC. Encoded protein: CASSLSGTEVYGYTF.

This chain joins TRBV2 and TRBJ1-6; no clear D gene. V was pared by 7 bases and J by 1 base, with 8 bases between. Per the germline V gene, CDR1 is SNHLY and CDR2 is FYNNEI. This CDR3 has 14 amino acids. As DNA, the CDR3 is TGTGCCAGCATCGGTCTATCCTATAATTCACCCCTCCACTTT. Translation gives CASIGLSYNSPLHF. Together with reference TRBV2 and TRBJ1-6, the CDR3 gives the full variable domain: EPEVTQTPSHQVTQMGQEVILRCVPISNHLYFYWYRQILGQKVEFLVSFYNNEISEKSEIFDDQFSVERPDGSNFTLKIRSTKLEDSAMYFCASIGLSYNSPLHFGNGTRLTVT.

The chain links TRBV9 to TRBJ2-1; D is unresolved. This CDR3 is built from 16 residues. The V end was cut by 0 bases, the J end by 3 bases, with 13 bases between. Germline V lookup: CDR1 SGDLS, CDR2 YYNGEE. The CDR3 nucleotides are TGTGCCAGCAGCGTAGCGGGTTTGCAAGGCTACAATGAGCAGTTCTTC. Translating it yields CASSVAGLQGYNEQFF.

V and J are TRBV7-9 and TRBJ2-2, with D hard to call. This CDR3 is 12 amino acids long. Trimming took off 2 bases at V and 7 bases at J, with 5 bases between the two ends. Germline V lookup: CDR1 SEHNR, CDR2 FQNEAQ (reference sequence). The CDR3 bases are TGTGCCAGCAGCTTATCGGTCGGGGAGCTGTTTTTT. It translates to CASSLSVGELFF.

The rearrangement links TRBV24-1 to TRBJ2-4; 8 bases fit TRBD1. Trimming took 3 bases from V and 0 from J; bases not matched to a gene: 3. Germline V CDR1 and CDR2: KGHDR, SFDVKD. The CDR3 has 16 amino acids. The CDR3 DNA reads TGTGCCACCAGTGATAGCACAGGGGGAGCCAAAAACATTCAGTACTTC. This encodes CATSDSTGGAKNIQYF.

The chain links TRBV7-8 to TRBJ1-5; D gene ambiguous. Between the trimmed V and J ends, which lost 4 bases and 7 bases, there was a span of 8 bases. The CDR3 has 12 amino acids. The V gene's germline CDR1 is SGHVS and CDR2 FQNEAQ. The DNA of the CDR3 is TGTGCCAGCAGCTCGCGGGGACAGCCCCAGCATTTT. It codes for CASSSRGQPQHF. The whole variable domain, filled in from reference TRBV7-8 and TRBJ1-5, reads GAGVSQSPRYKVAKRGQDVALRCDPISGHVSLFWYQQALGQGPEFLTYFQNEAQLDKSGLPSDRFFAERPEGSVSTLKIQRTQQEDSAVYLCASSSRGQPQHFGDGTRLSIL.

In its sample, this clone was seen a few times. The chain couples TRBV7-9 to TRBJ2-1; tentatively, D is TRBD1 (6 bases). The germline V and J ends were trimmed by 1 base and 8 bases, with 15 bases remaining between them. This CDR3 contains 15 residues. Germline V gene data show CDR1 as SEHNR and CDR2 as FQNEAQ (reference sequence). The CDR3 DNA reads TGTGCCAGCAGCTTAGGACAGGAGCTGAGGGATGAGCAGTTCTTC. It specifies CASSLGQELRDEQFF.

The rearrangement links TRBV3-1 (or the pseudogene TRBV3-2) to TRBJ1-2; 9 bases match TRBD1. Germline V gene sequence: CDR1 LGHDT, CDR2 YNNKEL (reference sequence). Losses at the gene ends were 9 bases for V and 5 bases for J; bases not matched to a gene: 7. The CDR3 has 13 amino acids. The CDR3, as DNA: TGTGCCAGTACCGGGACAGGGCGATATGGCTACACCTTC. Translating gives CASTGTGRYGYTF.

V gene TRBV28 combines with J gene TRBJ1-2, with a weak D call TRBD1 (6 bases). CDR3 length: 16 residues. The germline V gene has CDR1 MDHEN and CDR2 SYDVKM. The V and J ends lost 4 bases and 4 bases respectively, with 19 bases between them. For the CDR3, the DNA is TGTGCCAGCAGTTCTCCCGGGGGGGCGCAGAGCTATGGCTACACCTTC. Encoded protein: CASSSPGGAQSYGYTF.

This clone is a singleton in its sample. V and J are TRBV6-5 and TRBJ2-7; TRBD1 is a possible D gene (6 bases). Trimming left V 6 bases short and J 2 bases short, with 14 bases between. CDR1 MNHEY and CDR2 SVGAGI come from the germline V gene. This CDR3 region has 14 residues. The CDR3 DNA is TGTGCCAGCAGGACCGGGACAACGACCTACGAGCAGTACTTC. Protein: CASRTGTTTYEQYF.

The rearrangement uses TRBV6-2 or TRBV6-3 and TRBJ2-6; possible D gene TRBD1, 5 bases. Trimming removed 6 bases from V and 0 bases from J, with 9 bases in between. Germline CDR1 reads MNHEY; CDR2 reads SVGEGT. This CDR3 region has 15 residues. This chain's CDR3 is CASSQTGSGANVLTF. In DNA, the CDR3 is TGTGCCAGCAGCCAAACAGGCTCTGGGGCCAACGTCCTGACTTTC.

This chain connects TRBV27 to TRBJ2-7; D is perhaps TRBD1 (6 bases). The germline V and J ends were trimmed by 3 bases and 2 bases, with 11 bases remaining between them. Looked up from germline, CDR1 is MNHEY and CDR2 is SMNVEV (reference sequence). The CDR3 length is 14 residues. CDR3 protein: CASSFRGSPYEQYF. CDR3 nucleotide sequence: TGTGCCAGCAGTTTCAGGGGTTCTCCCTACGAGCAGTACTTC.

This chain links TRBV28 with TRBJ2-2; the match to TRBD1 covers 7 bases. The germline V gene encodes CDR1 MDHEN and CDR2 SYDVKM. J was trimmed by 5 bases and V by 1 base; bases with no gene match: 4. This CDR3 region has 15 residues. CDR3 residues: CASSLYAGGTGELFF. Written as DNA, the CDR3 is TGTGCCAGCAGTTTATATGCAGGGGGTACCGGGGAGCTGTTTTTT.

This clone is a singleton in its sample. This rearrangement joins TRBV10-1 to TRBJ1-5; perhaps TRBD1 as D (6 bases). Germline-derived CDR1 and CDR2 are WNHNN and SYGVQD (reference sequence). Trimming removed 6 bases from V and 3 bases from J, with 12 bases in between. CDR3 length: 14 residues. The DNA for the CDR3 is TGCGCCAGCAGATGGGGACACATCAATCAGCCCCAGCATTTT. Translation gives CASRWGHINQPQHF.

Written as DNA, the CDR3 is TGTGCCAGCACCTCGGCTCGGCGGAGTGAACCCCAGCATTTT. Translating gives CASTSARRSEPQHF. V and J are TRBV2 and TRBJ1-5; no definite D call. Trimming left V 7 bases short and J 10 bases short, with 20 bases between. Per germline, CDR1 SNHLY and CDR2 FYNNEI. The CDR3 totals 14 residues.

CDR3 amino acids: CASSPDRGESSYGYTF. The CDR3 DNA sequence: TGTGCCAGCAGCCCGGACAGGGGTGAGAGTAGCTATGGCTACACCTTC. The chain uses TRBV7-6 and TRBJ1-2; 9 positions match TRBD1. The germline V gene encodes CDR1 SGHVS and CDR2 FNYEAQ. There are 16 residues in the CDR3. Unmatched junction bases numbered 11, after V lost 5 bases and J lost 4 bases.

The genes are TRBV28 and TRBJ1-2; tentatively, D is TRBD1 (6 bases). This CDR3 is 11 amino acids long. Germline lookup yields CDR1 MDHEN and CDR2 SYDVKM. V was trimmed by 9 bases and J by 4 bases, leaving 9 bases between them. This chain's CDR3 is CASGGGYGYTF. The CDR3 DNA is TGTGCCAGTGGGGGCGGCTATGGCTACACCTTC.

The V and J genes are TRBV20-1 and TRBJ1-2, with 7 positions matching TRBD1. The CDR3 is 11 amino acids. The germline V gene has CDR1 DFQATT and CDR2 SNEGSKA (reference sequence). J lost 3 bases, V lost 6 bases, and 1 base had no gene match. This CDR3 is CSATGDYGYTF. DNA of the CDR3: TGCAGTGCAACAGGGGACTATGGCTACACCTTC.

The chain carries TRBV9 and TRBJ2-2; TRBD1 matches 10 bases. Germline CDR1 reads SGDLS; CDR2 reads YYNGEE. CDR3 length equals 15 residues. Unmatched junction bases numbered 0, after V lost 0 bases and J lost 4 bases. CDR3 nucleotides: TGTGCCAGCAGCGTAGGGACAGGGGGCACCGGGGAGCTGTTTTTT. This encodes CASSVGTGGTGELFF. Complete variable domain (other parts from reference TRBV9 and TRBJ2-2): DSGVTQTPKHLITATGQRVTLRCSPRSGDLSVYWYQQSLDQGLQFLIQYYNGEERAKGNILERFSAQQFPDLHSELNLSSLELGDSALYFCASSVGTGGTGELFFGEGSRLTVL.

The chain couples TRBV7-2 to TRBJ2-1, with a possible D match to TRBD2 (6 bases). The V gene's germline CDR1 is SGHTA and CDR2 FQGNSA. This CDR3 comprises 16 residues. Trimming cost V 4 bases and J 4 bases, with 17 bases left between them. In DNA, the CDR3 is TGTGCCAGCAGCTCAACTTTGGGTAGCGGATACAATGAGCAGTTCTTC. Translated: CASSSTLGSGYNEQFF.

This chain links TRBV4-1 with TRBJ2-3, with D hard to call. Germline V gives CDR1 MGHRA, CDR2 YSYEKL. Trimming removed 1 base at V and 4 bases at J, with 18 bases between. The CDR3 contains 17 residues. The CDR3 reads CASSQASAGPSSDTQYF. DNA of the CDR3: TGCGCCAGCAGCCAAGCGTCGGCAGGTCCCAGCTCAGATACGCAGTATTTT.

This chain connects TRBV6-5 to TRBJ2-7, with 7 bases lining up with TRBD1. The length of the CDR3 is 15 residues. Germline assignment: CDR1 MNHEY and CDR2 SVGAGI. J lost 6 bases, V lost 5 bases, and 13 bases had no gene match. The DNA for the CDR3 is TGTGCCAGCAGTCTTCAACGGACAGACAGGGTCGAGCAGTACTTC. It yields the protein CASSLQRTDRVEQYF.

The rearrangement links TRBV19 to TRBJ1-2; D remains ambiguous. V was cut by 6 bases and J by 4 bases, with 12 bases left in between. The CDR3 sequence is 13 residues long. CDR1 LNHDA and CDR2 SQIVND come from the germline V gene (reference sequence). The CDR3 region has the DNA TGTGCCAGTAGCGAGGGAGTGGGCTATGGCTACACCTTC. This translates into CASSEGVGYGYTF.

In its sample, this clone was seen once. The rearrangement links TRBV5-6 to TRBJ2-7; D might be TRBD2 (5 bases). Germline CDR1 SGHDT, CDR2 YYEEEE. V was clipped by 1 base and J by 6 bases, with 20 bases between them. The CDR3 has 16 residues. CDR3 region: CASSLFRGVHLFEQYF. Written as DNA, the CDR3 is TGTGCCAGCAGCTTGTTCCGGGGAGTCCACCTGTTCGAGCAGTACTTC.

V is TRBV6-1 and J is TRBJ1-5, with 8 bases lining up with TRBD1. The CDR3 contains 17 residues. Germline CDR1 and CDR2: MNHNS and SASEGT. The V and J ends lost 4 bases and 1 base, in that order; junction bases with no gene match: 9. CDR3 sequence reads: CASSAQGQAGSNQPQHF. The CDR3, as DNA: TGTGCCAGCAGTGCCCAGGGACAGGCGGGGAGCAATCAGCCCCAGCATTTT.

This rearrangement joins TRBV24-1 to TRBJ1-2; 7 bases match TRBD1. Germline CDR1 reads KGHDR; CDR2 reads SFDVKD. V lost 1 base to trimming and J lost 4 bases; unmatched junction nucleotides: 8. The CDR3 totals 16 residues. The CDR3 DNA reads as TGTGCCACCAGTGATTTAGGTGTAGGGGGCGCCTATGGCTACACCTTC. Its protein product is CATSDLGVGGAYGYTF.

This clone was observed a single time. The rearrangement links TRBV5-3 to TRBJ1-2; TRBD1 agrees at 7 bases. TRBV5-3 is labeled an ORF, and its function is uncertain. The CDR3 runs 16 residues. The junction had 11 bases not matched to a gene; V was cut back by 4 bases and J by 2 bases. CDR3 sequence reads: CARSVTHPGGNYGYTF. CDR3 nucleotides: TGTGCCAGAAGCGTAACCCATCCAGGGGGAAACTATGGCTACACCTTC.

This clone was detected once. The genes are TRBV6-5 and TRBJ2-1; 10 bases are a match to TRBD2. J lost 15 bases, V lost 7 bases, and 15 bases had no gene match. CDR1 MNHEY and CDR2 SVGAGI come from the germline V gene. The CDR3 loop spans 14 amino acids. The CDR3 nucleotides read TGTGCCAGCAAGACACTCCAGCGGGGGGGCCAATGGTTCTTC. It specifies CASKTLQRGGQWFF.

The CDR3 reads CASRLLTGGTEAFF. CDR3 nucleotide sequence: TGTGCCAGTAGACTGCTTACAGGGGGCACTGAAGCTTTCTTT. V and J are TRBV19 and TRBJ1-1; 8 positions match TRBD1. The V gene end was trimmed by 6 bases and the J gene end by 4 bases; junction bases not matched to a gene: 7. Germline V lookup: CDR1 LNHDA, CDR2 SQIVND (reference sequence). The CDR3 extends over 14 amino acids.

This chain uses TRBV27 with TRBJ2-7, with 10 bases lining up with TRBD1. The V and J ends lost 5 bases and 0 bases, in that order; junction bases with no gene match: 4. CDR3 size: 15 residues. Germline V lookup: CDR1 MNHEY, CDR2 SMNVEV (reference sequence). CDR3 DNA: TGTGCCAGCAGTCGGGGGACAGGGGACTCCTACGAGCAGTACTTC. Residues: CASSRGTGDSYEQYF.